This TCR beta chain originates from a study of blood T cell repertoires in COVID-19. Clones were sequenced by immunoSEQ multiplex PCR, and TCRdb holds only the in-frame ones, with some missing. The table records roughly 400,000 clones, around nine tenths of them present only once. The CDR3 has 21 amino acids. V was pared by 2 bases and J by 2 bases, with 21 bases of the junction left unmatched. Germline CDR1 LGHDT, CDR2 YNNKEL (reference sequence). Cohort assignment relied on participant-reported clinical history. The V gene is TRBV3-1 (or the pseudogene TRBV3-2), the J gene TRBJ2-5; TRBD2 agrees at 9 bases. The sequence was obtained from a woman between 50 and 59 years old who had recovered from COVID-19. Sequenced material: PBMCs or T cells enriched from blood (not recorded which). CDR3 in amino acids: CASSQPKRPSGGNRGQETQYF. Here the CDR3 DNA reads TGTGCCAGCAGCCAACCAAAGAGGCCCAGCGGGGGGAACCGGGGACAAGAGACCCAGTACTTC.